These 3 T cell receptor beta chains originate from one sample sequenced in a study of cytomegalovirus exposure and HLA in healthy donors. Amplification used 60 Vbeta primers and 13 Jbeta primers. Produced via immunoSEQ multiplex PCR; TCRdb's table is partial and in-frame only. Among roughly 72,000 clones listed, over 70% were seen once. The specimen was PBMCs. These receptors came from a woman between 40 and 50 years old in good health and CMV-seropositive.

V gene TRBV5-6 combines with J gene TRBJ1-1; possibly TRBD1 for D (6 bases). The CDR3 runs to 13 residues. Germline assignment: CDR1 SGHDT and CDR2 YYEEEE. V lost 4 bases, J lost 1 base, and 8 bases lay in between. The CDR3 DNA follows: TGTGCCAGCAGCCAGGACAGGAACACTGAAGCTTTCTTT. Translating gives CASSQDRNTEAFF.

V and J are TRBV27 and TRBJ1-1; D is possibly TRBD1 (5 bases). This CDR3 has 15 amino acids. Germline V gene sequence: CDR1 MNHEY, CDR2 SMNVEV (reference sequence). The V end was cut by 2 bases, the J end by 1 base, with 11 bases between. The CDR3 protein is CASSLPGGPNTEAFF. CDR3 DNA: TGTGCCAGCAGTTTACCGGGGGGACCGAACACTGAAGCTTTCTTT.

The chain joins TRBV5-1 to TRBJ2-3; D ambiguous. This CDR3 comprises 13 residues. Germline values: CDR1 SGHRS, CDR2 YFSETQ. V lost 4 bases and J 5 bases, leaving 11 bases between the germline ends. The CDR3 DNA follows: TGCGCCAGCAGCCCTTCCCAACTAGATACGCAGTATTTT. Translated: CASSPSQLDTQYF.